The TCR beta chain described here comes from a study of CD8 T cells in Susac syndrome. V shed 4 bases and J shed 2 bases, with 20 bases lying between them. Germline CDR1 reads MNHNS; CDR2 reads SASEGT. The length of the CDR3 is 17 residues. Findings and limits, study-wide: The study acknowledged a relatively small number of individuals in its TCR sequencing and HLA analysis.

Remarks on this clonotype: Its specificity is unknown.

Reverse transcription of roughly 0.45 to 1 ug RNA was carried out with random hexamers. It was immunoSEQ multiplex PCR that amplified TCR beta CDR3 across 54 Vbeta and 13 Jbeta. TCRdb re-derived calls from the immunoSEQ multiplex PCR reads in MiXCR, one entry per CDR3 protein. Of some 300,000 distinct CDR3 sequences listed, 70% to 90% are singletons. The chain links TRBV6-1 to TRBJ2-5; D gene unclear. Sequencing was carried out using CD8+ T cells from PBMCs. This receptor was taken from a human donor with multiple sclerosis. CDR3 sequence reads: CASSASTEPSDQETQYF. In DNA form, the CDR3 reads TGTGCCAGCAGTGCCTCCACAGAGCCTAGTGATCAAGAGACCCAGTACTTC.